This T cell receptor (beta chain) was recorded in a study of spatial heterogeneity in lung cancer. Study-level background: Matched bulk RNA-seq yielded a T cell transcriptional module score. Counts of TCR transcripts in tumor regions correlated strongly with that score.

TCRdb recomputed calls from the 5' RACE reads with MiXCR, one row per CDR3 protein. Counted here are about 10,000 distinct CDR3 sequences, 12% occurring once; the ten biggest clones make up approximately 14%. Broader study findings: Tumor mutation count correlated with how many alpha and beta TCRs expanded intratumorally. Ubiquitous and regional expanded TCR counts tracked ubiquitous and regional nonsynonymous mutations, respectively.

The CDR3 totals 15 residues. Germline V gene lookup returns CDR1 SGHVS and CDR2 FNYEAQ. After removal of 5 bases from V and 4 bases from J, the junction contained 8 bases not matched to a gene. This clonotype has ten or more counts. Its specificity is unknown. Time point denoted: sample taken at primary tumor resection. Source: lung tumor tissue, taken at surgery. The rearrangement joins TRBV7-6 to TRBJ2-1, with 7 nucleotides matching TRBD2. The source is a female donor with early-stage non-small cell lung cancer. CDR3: CASSPRLAVYNEQFF. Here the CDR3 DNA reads TGTGCCAGCAGCCCCAGGCTAGCGGTTTACAATGAGCAGTTCTTC.